Presented here are 26 T cell receptor beta chains from one specimen sequenced in a study of human T cells and chemical hapten exposure. Described time point: pre-sensitization, week 0. The treatment here: therapeutic diphenylcyclopropenone sensitization with weekly scalp DPC. TCRdb recomputed calls from the RACE reads with MiXCR, one row per CDR3 protein. The table records fewer than 300,000 distinct CDR3 sequences, around 7.7% of them present only once. Sequences were derived from whole blood, sampled in connection with sensitization to the hapten diphenylcyclopropenone (DPC). All receptors derive from a man between 18 and 35 years old with alopecia areata. Some clones in this sample may be carry-over from other donors' samples.

The chain couples TRBV6-4 to TRBJ2-1; no clear D. Germline lookup yields CDR1 MRHNA and CDR2 SNTAGT. V lost 1 base, J lost 6 bases, and 7 bases lay in between. The CDR3 is 13 residues long. The CDR3 DNA sequence: TGTGCCAGCAGTGACTTAGCAAGCAATGAGCAGTTCTTC. Protein product: CASSDLASNEQFF.

The chain employs TRBV10-1 and TRBJ1-1, with D unclear. From germline, CDR1 is WNHNN and CDR2 SYGVQD (reference sequence). Trimming removed 5 bases from V and 5 bases from J, with 18 bases in between. The CDR3 sequence is 15 residues long. CDR3: CASSYGGGGRTEAFF. The CDR3 DNA reads TGCGCCAGCAGTTACGGCGGCGGCGGGAGAACTGAAGCTTTCTTT.

At least ten counts were recorded for this clonotype. CDR3 nucleotides: TGTGCCAGCAGCGTAGGAACTACGGGACCTAACTATGGCTACACCTTC. This codes for CASSVGTTGPNYGYTF. J is TRBJ1-2 and V is TRBV9, with D possibly matching TRBD1 (5 bases). Per germline, CDR1 SGDLS and CDR2 YYNGEE. Trimming removed 0 bases from V and 0 bases from J, with 12 bases in between. This CDR3 comprises 16 residues.

The chain is built from TRBV5-1 and TRBJ2-1; TRBD1 matches 8 bases. This CDR3 has 13 amino acids. The germline CDR1 and CDR2 sequences are SGHRS and YFSETQ. With 3 bases clipped from V and 7 bases from J, the junction kept 3 bases outside the gene matches. The CDR3 region is CASSSNRGNEQFF. The CDR3 DNA sequence: TGCGCCAGCAGCTCCAACAGGGGGAATGAGCAGTTCTTC.

By share of the sample, this clonotype is medium-sized. The CDR3 loop reads CASSQAAGGEMNTEAFF. The CDR3 bases are TGCGCCAGCAGCCAAGCGGCAGGGGGTGAAATGAACACTGAAGCTTTCTTT. The J gene is TRBJ1-1, the V gene TRBV4-1; 7 nucleotides agree with TRBD1. The CDR3 spans 17 residues. The germline V gene encodes CDR1 MGHRA and CDR2 YSYEKL. The junction had 8 bases not matched to a gene; V was cut back by 1 base and J by 0 bases.

This clonotype was detected only a few times. The V gene is TRBV6-2 or TRBV6-3, the J gene TRBJ2-7; TRBD1 matches 11 bases. Trimming removed 4 bases from V and 5 bases from J; junction bases left unmatched: 1. Germline V gene lookup returns CDR1 MNHEY and CDR2 SVGEGT. This CDR3 is built from 13 residues. The CDR3: CASSWTGGHEQYF. CDR3 nucleotides: TGTGCCAGCAGTTGGACAGGGGGCCACGAGCAGTACTTC.

The sample holds a few counts of this clonotype. V and J are TRBV6-5 and TRBJ1-1; D is undetermined. The CDR3 is made up of 13 amino acids. In germline, CDR1 is MNHEY, CDR2 SVGAGI. V lost 2 bases and J lost 5, with 9 bases in between. The CDR3 loop is CASSYGSTTEAFF. CDR3 DNA: TGTGCCAGCAGTTACGGGAGTACGACTGAAGCTTTCTTT.

The chain carries TRBV6-2 or TRBV6-3 and TRBJ2-5; TRBD1 matches 7 bases. The V and J ends lost 5 bases and 9 bases, in that order; junction bases with no gene match: 9. CDR1 is MNHEY and CDR2 is SVGEGT in the germline V gene. The CDR3 is 13 amino acids. In nucleotides, the CDR3 is TGTGCCAGCAGTCATCGACAGGGCTTGGCCCAGTACTTC. Translated, it gives CASSHRQGLAQYF.

This clonotype was seen many times. The chain couples TRBV15 to TRBJ2-2, with 10 positions matching TRBD1. V shed 6 bases and J 5 bases; nucleotides not matched to a gene: 6. The germline V gene has CDR1 LNHNV and CDR2 YYDKDF (reference sequence). CDR3 length equals 15 residues. CDR3 sequence: CATRRQGAGTGELFF. The CDR3 DNA is TGTGCCACCAGAAGACAGGGGGCGGGTACCGGGGAGCTGTTTTTT.

This clonotype has only a few counts. The chain employs TRBV7-2 and TRBJ2-3, with D hard to call. This CDR3 comprises 13 residues. The germline V gene encodes CDR1 SGHTA and CDR2 FQGNSA. Trimming shortened V by 3 bases and J by 3 bases, and 7 bases separated the two germline ends. The CDR3 sequence is CASSFSLTDTQYF. In DNA form, the CDR3 reads TGTGCCAGCAGCTTCAGTCTTACAGATACGCAGTATTTT. The whole variable domain, remainder taken from reference TRBV7-2 and TRBJ2-3, is GAGVSQSPSNKVTEKGKDVELRCDPISGHTALYWYRQSLGQGLEFLIYFQGNSAPDKSGLPSDRFSAERTGGSVSTLTIQRTQQEDSAVYLCASSFSLTDTQYFGPGTRLTVL.

The V gene is TRBV4-3, the J gene TRBJ2-3; TRBD2 aligns across 8 bases. The junction had 7 bases not matched to a gene; V was cut back by 0 bases and J by 2 bases. Germline CDR1 and CDR2: LGHNA and YSLEER. The CDR3 has 17 amino acids. The CDR3 reads CASSQEYGGGLTDTQYF. The CDR3, as DNA: TGCGCCAGCAGCCAAGAGTACGGGGGGGGGCTCACAGATACGCAGTATTTT.

V gene TRBV20-1 combines with J gene TRBJ1-5; the match to TRBD1 covers 7 bases. V trimming: 2 bases; J trimming: 0 bases; junction bases outside the gene matches: 13. The CDR3 contains 18 residues. Per the germline V gene, CDR1 is DFQATT and CDR2 is SNEGSKA (reference sequence). The CDR3 sequence: CSARSSGTAFPSNQPQHF. CDR3 sequence (DNA): TGCAGTGCTAGATCCTCCGGGACAGCTTTCCCTAGCAATCAGCCCCAGCATTTT.

The chain uses TRBV7-9 and TRBJ1-1; no clear D. V dropped 6 bases and J dropped 6 bases, with 11 bases sitting between them. The CDR3 contains 12 residues. Looked up from germline, CDR1 is SEHNR and CDR2 is FQNEAQ (reference sequence). The chain's CDR3 is CASRSVAPEAFF. The CDR3, as DNA: TGTGCCAGCAGATCCGTAGCACCTGAAGCTTTCTTT.

This clonotype was seen a few times. This chain uses TRBV13 with TRBJ2-1, with 10 bases lining up with TRBD1. Germline trimming cut 4 bases from V and 9 bases from J; bases unmatched to any gene: 12. Germline V gene sequence: CDR1 PRHDT, CDR2 FYEKMQ (reference sequence). This CDR3 spans 16 amino acids. The CDR3 DNA follows: TGTGCCAGCAGCTCCCCCCGGGACAGGGGTCGGGGTGAGCAGTTCTTC. Residues: CASSSPRDRGRGEQFF.

The J gene is TRBJ1-6, the V gene TRBV14, with D unresolved. Per germline, CDR1 SGHDN and CDR2 FVKESK. The CDR3 consists of 13 residues. Trimming stripped 2 bases from V and 7 bases from J, with 6 bases between. Here the CDR3 reads CASSQTANSPLHF. The CDR3 DNA follows: TGTGCCAGCAGCCAAACCGCCAATTCACCCCTCCACTTT.

The table lists this clonotype with many counts. The chain links TRBV29-1 to TRBJ2-5, with 7 bases that match TRBD1. The CDR3 has 15 amino acids. Per the germline V gene, CDR1 is SQVTM and CDR2 is ANQGSEA. J gave up 2 bases and V 2 bases, and 8 bases lay outside the gene matches. The CDR3 is CSVELVGQRQETQYF. The CDR3 DNA follows: TGCAGCGTTGAACTCGTGGGACAGCGTCAAGAGACCCAGTACTTC.

This chain links TRBV18 with TRBJ1-1; weak D call: TRBD1 (5 bases). The V end lost 6 bases, the J end lost 3 bases, and 14 bases lay between the germline ends. Germline CDR1 and CDR2: KGHSH and LQKENI. The CDR3 has 14 residues. The DNA of the CDR3 is TGTGCCAGCTCGACCGGGACCGAGGACACTGAAGCTTTCTTT. Protein sequence: CASSTGTEDTEAFF. Combining the CDR3 with reference TRBV18 and TRBJ1-1 gives the whole variable domain NAGVMQNPRHLVRRRGQEARLRCSPMKGHSHVYWYRQLPEEGLKFMVYLQKENIIDESGMPKERFSAEFPKEGPSILRIQQVVRGDSAAYFCASSTGTEDTEAFFGQGTRLTVV.

This clonotype has a count of ten or more. The rearrangement joins TRBV5-8 to TRBJ2-7; D call uncertain. This CDR3 is built from 15 residues. From germline, CDR1 is SGHTS and CDR2 YDEGEE. V gave up 2 bases and J gave up 2 bases, with 14 bases separating them. The CDR3 DNA reads as TGTGCCAGCAGCTTTAGCCCCCACAGCACCTACGAGCAGTACTTC. Its translation is CASSFSPHSTYEQYF.

This clonotype was picked up a small number of times. A read error may account for a junction end that differs from germline. The CDR3 DNA reads as TGTGCCAGCAGCCTAGTGACCCAAGAGACTCAGTACTTC. Translated: CASSLVTQETQYF. The chain carries TRBV2 and TRBJ2-5; D is ambiguous. CDR1 SNHLY and CDR2 FYNNEI come from the germline V gene. The CDR3 loop spans 13 amino acids.

In this sample, this clonotype turned up many times. This chain links TRBV29-1 with TRBJ2-4, with D perhaps assigned TRBD1 or TRBD2 (5 bases each). V was shortened by 6 bases and J by 0 bases, with 21 bases between the two germline ends. The CDR3 is 17 residues long. Per the germline V gene, CDR1 is SQVTM and CDR2 is ANQGSEA. In nucleotides, the CDR3 is TGCAGCGTGAGGTCGGGACCCGATCAGCTAGCCAAAAACATTCAGTACTTC. Translated: CSVRSGPDQLAKNIQYF.

The V gene is TRBV12-3 or TRBV12-4, the J gene TRBJ2-5; a weak D match, TRBD1 (6 bases). The germline V and J ends were trimmed by 7 bases and 4 bases, with 19 bases remaining between them. This CDR3 is built from 15 residues. DNA of the CDR3: TGTGCCAGCACCTCGGGCCGGAAGGGGGTAGAGACCCAGTACTTC. Translated: CASTSGRKGVETQYF.

There are a few counts of this clonotype. The rearrangement uses TRBV5-4 and TRBJ1-2, with a tentative D call TRBD1 (5 bases). The CDR3 loop spans 14 amino acids. In germline, CDR1 is SGHNT, CDR2 YYREEE (reference sequence). V was cut by 0 bases and J by 3 bases, with 9 bases left in between. CDR3 loop: CASSLAGGDYGYTF. The CDR3 DNA reads TGTGCCAGCAGCTTGGCTGGGGGAGACTATGGCTACACCTTC.

This clonotype occurred a few times. The chain combines TRBV4-3 with TRBJ2-7, with 7 bases fitting TRBD1. The V segment lost 0 bases and the J segment 1 base; nucleotides outside the gene matches: 9. This CDR3 spans 17 amino acids. The germline V gene has CDR1 LGHNA and CDR2 YSLEER. CDR3 sequence (DNA): TGCGCCAGCAGCCAAGAAAAGACAGGGTCGGGATCCTACGAGCAGTACTTC. Its protein is CASSQEKTGSGSYEQYF.

V usage is TRBV14 and J usage is TRBJ2-7; a weak D match, TRBD2 (5 bases). The germline V gene encodes CDR1 SGHDN and CDR2 FVKESK. Between the trimmed V and J ends, which lost 3 bases and 6 bases, there was a span of 6 bases. The CDR3 contains 11 residues. The CDR3 sequence: CASSQSGEQYF. In DNA form, the CDR3 reads TGTGCCAGCAGCCAGAGCGGCGAGCAGTACTTC.

A few counts support this clonotype. The gene calls are TRBV12-3 or TRBV12-4 and TRBJ1-1, with D unresolved. V dropped 6 bases and J dropped 3 bases, with 14 bases sitting between them. The length of the CDR3 is 14 residues. CDR3 in DNA: TGTGCCAGCAGCCCCCGGGCGTTAGACACTGAAGCTTTCTTT. Amino acids: CASSPRALDTEAFF.

In this sample, this clonotype turned up a few times. This chain joins TRBV21-1 and TRBJ2-7; TRBD1 was called by the table and not checked on the DNA. TRBV21-1 has pseudogene status. The CDR3 is 15 residues long. CDR3 sequence (DNA): TGTGCCGACAATTCCCATGGGGACAAATCCTACGAGCAGTACGTC. Residues: CADNSHGDKSYEQYV.